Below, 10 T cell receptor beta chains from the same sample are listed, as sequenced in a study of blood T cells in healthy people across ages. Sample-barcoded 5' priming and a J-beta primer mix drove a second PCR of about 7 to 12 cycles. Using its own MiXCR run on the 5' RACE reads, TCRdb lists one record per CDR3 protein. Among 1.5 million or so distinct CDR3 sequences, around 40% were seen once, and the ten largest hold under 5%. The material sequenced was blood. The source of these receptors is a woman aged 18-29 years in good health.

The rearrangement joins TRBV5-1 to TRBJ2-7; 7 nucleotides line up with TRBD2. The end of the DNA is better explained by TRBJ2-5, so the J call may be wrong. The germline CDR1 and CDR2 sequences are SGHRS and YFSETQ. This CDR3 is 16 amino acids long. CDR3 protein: CASSLAGAGPKETQYF. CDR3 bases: TGCGCCAGCAGCTTGGCCGGAGCGGGGCCTAAAGAGACCCAGTACTTC.

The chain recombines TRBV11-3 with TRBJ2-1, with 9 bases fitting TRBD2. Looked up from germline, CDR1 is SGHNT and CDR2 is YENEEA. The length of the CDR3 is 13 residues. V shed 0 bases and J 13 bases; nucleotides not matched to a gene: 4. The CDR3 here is CASSLDPSGDQFF. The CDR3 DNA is TGTGCCAGCAGCTTAGACCCTAGCGGGGACCAGTTCTTC.

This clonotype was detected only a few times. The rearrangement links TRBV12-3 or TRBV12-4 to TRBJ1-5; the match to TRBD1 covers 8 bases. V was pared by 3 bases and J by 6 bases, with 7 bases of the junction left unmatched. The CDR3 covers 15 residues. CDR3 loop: CASSFTGQGRQPQHF. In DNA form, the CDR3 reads TGTGCCAGCAGTTTTACAGGACAGGGACGTCAGCCCCAGCATTTT.

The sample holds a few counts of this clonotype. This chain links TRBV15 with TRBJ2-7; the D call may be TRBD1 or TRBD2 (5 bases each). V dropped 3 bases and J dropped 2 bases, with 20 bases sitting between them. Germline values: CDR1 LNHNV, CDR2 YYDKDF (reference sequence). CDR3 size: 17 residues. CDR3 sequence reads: CATSRASGPVPTYEQYF. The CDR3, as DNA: TGTGCCACCAGCAGGGCCTCGGGGCCCGTGCCTACCTACGAGCAGTACTTC.

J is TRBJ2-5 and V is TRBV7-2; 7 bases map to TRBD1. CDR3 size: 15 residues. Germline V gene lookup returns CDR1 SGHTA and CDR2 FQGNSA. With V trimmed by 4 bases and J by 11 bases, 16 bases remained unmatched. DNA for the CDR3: TGTGCCAGCAGCTCCCAGACAGGGATCAACAATGAGCAGTACTTC. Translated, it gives CASSSQTGINNEQYF.

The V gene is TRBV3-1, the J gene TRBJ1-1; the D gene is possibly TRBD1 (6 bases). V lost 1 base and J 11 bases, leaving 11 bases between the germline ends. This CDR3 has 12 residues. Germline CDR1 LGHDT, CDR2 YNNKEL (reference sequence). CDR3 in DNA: TGTGCCAGCAGCCAAGTGGGGGGCTCGGCTTTCTTT. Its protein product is CASSQVGGSAFF. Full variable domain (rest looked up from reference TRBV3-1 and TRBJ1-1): DTAVSQTPKYLVTQMGNDKSIKCEQNLGHDTMYWYKQDSKKFLKIMFSYNNKELIINETVPNRFSPKSPDKAHLNLHINSLELGDSAVYFCASSQVGGSAFFGQGTRLTVV.

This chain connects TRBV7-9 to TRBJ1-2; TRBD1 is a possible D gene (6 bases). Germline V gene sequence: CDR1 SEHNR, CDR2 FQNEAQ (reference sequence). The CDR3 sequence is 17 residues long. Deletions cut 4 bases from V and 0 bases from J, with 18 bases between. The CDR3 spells CASSWRVQGSANYGYTF. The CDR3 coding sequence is TGTGCCAGCAGCTGGCGGGTACAGGGTTCAGCTAACTATGGCTACACCTTC.

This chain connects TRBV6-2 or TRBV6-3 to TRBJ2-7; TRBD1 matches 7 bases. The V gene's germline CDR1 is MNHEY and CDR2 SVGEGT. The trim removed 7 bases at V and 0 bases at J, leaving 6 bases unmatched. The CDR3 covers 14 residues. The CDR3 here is CASKGAADSYEQYF. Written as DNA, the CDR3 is TGTGCCAGCAAGGGGGCAGCGGACTCCTACGAGCAGTACTTC.

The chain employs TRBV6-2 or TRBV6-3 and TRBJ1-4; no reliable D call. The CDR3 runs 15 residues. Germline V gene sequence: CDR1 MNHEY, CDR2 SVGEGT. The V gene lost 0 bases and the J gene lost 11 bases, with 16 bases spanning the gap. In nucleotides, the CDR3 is TGTGCCAGCAGTTACTCGAAACCCATCGGGAGGAAACTGTTTTTT. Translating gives CASSYSKPIGRKLFF.

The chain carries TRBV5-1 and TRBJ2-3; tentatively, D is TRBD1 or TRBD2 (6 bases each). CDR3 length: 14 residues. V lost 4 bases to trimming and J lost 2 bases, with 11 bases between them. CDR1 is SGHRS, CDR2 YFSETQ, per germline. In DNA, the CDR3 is TGCGCCAGCAGCGGAGGGGGATACACAGATACGCAGTATTTT. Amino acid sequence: CASSGGGYTDTQYF.